The following is a T cell receptor (beta chain) sequence with its context. Reverse transcription of roughly 0.5 to 1 ug RNA was performed with random hexamers. One entry per CDR3 protein, called by TCRdb with MiXCR from the immunoSEQ multiplex PCR reads. The sample has a few hundred thousand distinct CDR3 sequences, around 85% seen once. This record belongs to a study of CD8 T cells in Susac syndrome. CDR3 length equals 16 residues. The V and J ends lost 4 bases and 2 bases respectively, with 12 bases between them. From germline, CDR1 is MNHNS and CDR2 SASEGT. The rearrangement links TRBV6-1 to TRBJ2-6; no firm D call. The TCR sequence derives from a human donor with multiple sclerosis. Source material: CD8+ T cells from PBMCs. CDR3: CASSVNPAAGANVLTF. In DNA form, the CDR3 reads TGTGCCAGCAGTGTAAACCCCGCGGCTGGGGCCAACGTCCTGACTTTC.